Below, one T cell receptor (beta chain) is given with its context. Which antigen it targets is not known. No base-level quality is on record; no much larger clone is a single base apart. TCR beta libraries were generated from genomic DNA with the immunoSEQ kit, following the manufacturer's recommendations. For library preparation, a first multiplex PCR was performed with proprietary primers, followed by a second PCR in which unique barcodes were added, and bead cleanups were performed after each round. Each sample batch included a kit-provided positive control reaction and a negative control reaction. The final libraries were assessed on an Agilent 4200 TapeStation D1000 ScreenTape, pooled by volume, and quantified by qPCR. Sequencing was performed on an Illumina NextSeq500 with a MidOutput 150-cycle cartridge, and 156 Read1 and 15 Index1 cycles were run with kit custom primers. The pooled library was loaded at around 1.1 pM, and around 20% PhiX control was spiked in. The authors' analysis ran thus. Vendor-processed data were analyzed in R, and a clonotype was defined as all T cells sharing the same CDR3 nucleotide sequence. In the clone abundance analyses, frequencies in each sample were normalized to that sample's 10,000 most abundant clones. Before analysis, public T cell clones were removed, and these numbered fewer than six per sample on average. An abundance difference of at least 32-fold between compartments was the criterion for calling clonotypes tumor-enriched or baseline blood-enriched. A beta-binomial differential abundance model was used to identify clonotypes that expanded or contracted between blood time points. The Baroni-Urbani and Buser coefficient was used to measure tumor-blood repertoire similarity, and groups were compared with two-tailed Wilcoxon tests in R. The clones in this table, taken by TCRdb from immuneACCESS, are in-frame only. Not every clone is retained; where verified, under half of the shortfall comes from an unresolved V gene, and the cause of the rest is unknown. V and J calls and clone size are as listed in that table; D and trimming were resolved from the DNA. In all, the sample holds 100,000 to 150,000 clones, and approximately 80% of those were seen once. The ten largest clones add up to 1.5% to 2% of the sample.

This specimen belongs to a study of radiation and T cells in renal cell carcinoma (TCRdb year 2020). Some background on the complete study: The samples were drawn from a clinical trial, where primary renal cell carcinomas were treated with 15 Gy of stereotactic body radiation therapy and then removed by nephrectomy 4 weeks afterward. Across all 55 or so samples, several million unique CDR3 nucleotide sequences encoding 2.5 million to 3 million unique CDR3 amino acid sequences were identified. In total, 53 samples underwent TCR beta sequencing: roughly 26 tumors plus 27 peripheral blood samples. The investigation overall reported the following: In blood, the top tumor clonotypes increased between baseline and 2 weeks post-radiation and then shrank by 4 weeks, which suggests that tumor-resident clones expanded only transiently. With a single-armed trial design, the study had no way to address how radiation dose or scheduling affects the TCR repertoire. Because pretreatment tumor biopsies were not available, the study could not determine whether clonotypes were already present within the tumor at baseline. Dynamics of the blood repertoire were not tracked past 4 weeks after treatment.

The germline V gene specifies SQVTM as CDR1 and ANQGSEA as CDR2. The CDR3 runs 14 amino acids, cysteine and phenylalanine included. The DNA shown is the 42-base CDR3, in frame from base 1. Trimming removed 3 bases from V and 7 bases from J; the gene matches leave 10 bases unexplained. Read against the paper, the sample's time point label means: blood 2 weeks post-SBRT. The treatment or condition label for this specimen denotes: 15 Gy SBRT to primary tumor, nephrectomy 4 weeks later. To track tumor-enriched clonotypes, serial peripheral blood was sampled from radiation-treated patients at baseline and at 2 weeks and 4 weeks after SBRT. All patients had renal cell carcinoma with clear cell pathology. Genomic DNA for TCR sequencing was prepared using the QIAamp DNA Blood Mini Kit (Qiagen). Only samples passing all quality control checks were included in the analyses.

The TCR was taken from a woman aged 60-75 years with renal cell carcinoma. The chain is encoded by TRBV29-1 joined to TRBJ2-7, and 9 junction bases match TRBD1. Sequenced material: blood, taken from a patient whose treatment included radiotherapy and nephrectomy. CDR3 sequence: CSVDRTGATGEQYF. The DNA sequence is TGCAGCGTTGACAGGACAGGGGCAACGGGTGAGCAGTACTTC.